Below are 5 T cell receptor beta chains sequenced from a single sample in a study of blood T cells in healthy people across ages. Combining a sample-barcoded 5' primer with a J-beta primer mix, a second PCR ran for 7 to 11 cycles. TCRdb reprocessed the 5' RACE reads with MiXCR, giving one entry per CDR3 protein. Found here are under 1 million distinct CDR3 sequences, approximately 44% of them singletons; the top ten hold under 20%. The material sequenced was blood. All receptors come from a man aged 55 to 70 in good health.

The CDR3 bases are TGCGCCAGCAGAATGTTTCCGGGACAGGGGAACTACGAGCAGTACTTC. As protein: CASRMFPGQGNYEQYF. V gene TRBV5-1 combines with J gene TRBJ2-7, with 10 bases aligning to TRBD1. This CDR3 is built from 16 residues. Germline assignment: CDR1 SGHRS and CDR2 YFSETQ. V lost 5 bases to trimming and J lost 3 bases; unmatched junction nucleotides: 11.

This clonotype turned up a few times. The CDR3 is CASSHPWGETQYF. In nucleotides, the CDR3 is TGTGCCAGCAGCCACCCTTGGGGAGAGACCCAGTACTTC. The chain uses TRBV2 and TRBJ2-5; D is uncertain. Trimming shortened V by 6 bases and J by 4 bases, and 12 bases separated the two germline ends. This CDR3 spans 13 amino acids. In germline, CDR1 is SNHLY, CDR2 FYNNEI.

This clonotype was detected only a few times. The chain links TRBV15 to TRBJ1-4; 9 bases are a match to TRBD1. The CDR3 sequence is 13 residues long. Germline V gene data show CDR1 as LNHNV and CDR2 as YYDKDF (reference sequence). V lost 7 bases and J lost 6; bases outside the gene matches: 3. CDR3 sequence: CATKQGAHEKLFF. Here the CDR3 DNA reads TGTGCCACCAAACAGGGGGCGCATGAAAAACTGTTTTTT.

The V gene is TRBV5-1, the J gene TRBJ1-5, with 8 bases identical to TRBD1. The CDR3 contains 15 residues. The junction had 16 bases not matched to a gene; V was cut back by 5 bases and J by 12 bases. CDR1 and CDR2 (germline): SGHRS, YFSETQ. This chain's CDR3 is CASRTGDPYPSLQHF. As DNA, the CDR3 is TGCGCCAGCAGGACAGGGGACCCTTACCCTTCGCTCCAGCATTTT.

A single count supports this clonotype. The gene calls are TRBV9 and TRBJ2-7; perhaps TRBD2 as D (5 bases). The CDR3 sequence is 13 residues long. V was trimmed by 6 bases and J by 3 bases, leaving 13 bases between them. Germline V CDR1 and CDR2: SGDLS, YYNGEE. The CDR3 region is CASNRGSFYEQYF. In nucleotides, the CDR3 is TGTGCCAGCAACCGGGGATCCTTCTACGAGCAGTACTTC.